The T cell receptor (beta chain) described here comes from a study of human T cells and chemical hapten exposure. Overall study: Weekly administration of diphenylcyclopropenone to the scalp of patients continued throughout the roughly 25-week study. The upper back received 0.01% DPC by patch testing, with results read at 6 days.

Noted time point: patch test 3, about 24 weeks after DPC sensitization. Treatment denoted: therapeutic diphenylcyclopropenone sensitization with weekly scalp DPC. One entry per CDR3 protein, called by TCRdb with MiXCR from the RACE reads. The sample lists about 190,000 distinct CDR3 sequences, around 25% occurring once. Broader study findings: Versus controls, significantly more large CDR3 similarity clusters arose from expanded TCRs. Correlating positively with patch test score were the PT1 expanded TCR counts.

This clonotype was found a few times. What it binds is not known. The receptor was isolated from a woman between 40 and 55 years old with alopecia areata. Some clones in this sample may be carry-over from other donors' samples. This specimen was whole blood, taken in connection with sensitization to the hapten diphenylcyclopropenone (DPC).

The CDR3 protein is CASSLEAVSSYNEQFF. For the CDR3, the DNA is TGTGCCAGCAGTTTGGAGGCGGTTAGCTCCTACAATGAGCAGTTCTTC. The rearrangement links TRBV27 to TRBJ2-1, with a possible D match to TRBD2 (5 bases). The CDR3 runs to 16 residues. CDR1 and CDR2 (germline): MNHEY, SMNVEV (reference sequence). V lost 3 bases, J lost 0 bases, and 12 bases lay in between.